The next 18 T cell receptor beta chains were all read from a single sample in a study of radiotherapy plus CTLA-4 blockade in lung cancer. The protocol was immunoSEQ multiplex PCR, while the TCRdb copy is restricted to in-frame clones and leaves out a portion. The repertoire has some 73,000 clones, 74% of them found once; the top ten carry 9.5% to 10%. The specimen was peripheral blood, collected from a patient treated with radiotherapy plus ipilimumab. These receptors came from a human donor with non-small cell lung cancer whose response to radiotherapy plus ipilimumab could not be evaluated.

This clone was observed a handful of times. This chain connects TRBV7-9 to TRBJ1-3; a weak D match, TRBD1 (5 bases). Deletions cut 1 base from V and 8 bases from J, with 9 bases between. Germline-derived CDR1 and CDR2 are SEHNR and FQNEAQ (reference sequence). The CDR3 is made up of 13 amino acids. The CDR3 region is CASSLGREDTIYF. In DNA, the CDR3 is TGTGCCAGCAGCTTAGGCAGGGAAGACACCATATATTTT.

V is TRBV13 and J is TRBJ1-3, with D unclear. Germline V lookup: CDR1 PRHDT, CDR2 FYEKMQ (reference sequence). The CDR3 covers 14 residues. The V end was cut by 3 bases, the J end by 4 bases, with 10 bases between. The CDR3 loop reads CASSFVSTGNTIYF. The CDR3 DNA reads TGTGCCAGCAGCTTTGTGAGTACCGGAAACACCATATATTTT.

This chain uses TRBV19 with TRBJ2-3, with D maybe TRBD2 (7 bases). Germline values: CDR1 LNHDA, CDR2 SQIVND (reference sequence). The germline V and J ends were trimmed by 4 bases and 6 bases, with 14 bases remaining between them. CDR3 length: 14 amino acids. Written as DNA, the CDR3 is TGTGCCAGTAGTACGACTAGGGGGGGGGATACGCAGTATTTT. Encoded protein: CASSTTRGGDTQYF.

This clone was detected only a few times. The chain links TRBV5-6 to TRBJ2-7; 10 positions match TRBD1. Per germline, CDR1 SGHDT and CDR2 YYEEEE. The CDR3 runs 15 residues. V was pared by 3 bases and J by 0 bases, with 3 bases of the junction left unmatched. The CDR3 DNA reads as TGTGCCAGCAGCTCGGGACAGGGGTTCTCCTACGAGCAGTACTTC. Translated: CASSSGQGFSYEQYF.

The rearrangement uses TRBV19 and TRBJ1-2; 9 bases line up with TRBD1. In germline, CDR1 is LNHDA, CDR2 SQIVND (reference sequence). Trimming removed 6 bases from V and 3 bases from J; junction bases left unmatched: 8. The CDR3 has 15 residues. The CDR3 region has the DNA TGTGCCAGTAGCACAGGGGGCGCGATGGACTATGGCTACACCTTC. It specifies CASSTGGAMDYGYTF.

The rearrangement links TRBV6-5 to TRBJ2-7; tentatively, D is TRBD1 (6 bases). Germline CDR1 is MNHEY and CDR2 is SVGAGI. This CDR3 contains 12 residues. Trimming stripped 5 bases from V and 2 bases from J, with 7 bases between. The CDR3 coding sequence is TGTGCCAGCAGTACAGGGACCTACGAGCAGTACTTC. Encoded protein: CASSTGTYEQYF.

This clone showed up just once. The chain links TRBV4-1 to TRBJ2-5, with D possibly being TRBD2 (7 bases). Per germline, CDR1 MGHRA and CDR2 YSYEKL. Trimming cost V 1 base and J 4 bases, with 13 bases left between them. The CDR3 is 15 amino acids. CDR3 region: CASSQGSGGAETQYF. CDR3 sequence (DNA): TGCGCCAGCAGCCAAGGGTCGGGGGGCGCAGAGACCCAGTACTTC.

This chain uses TRBV11-3 with TRBJ2-2, with a possible D match to TRBD1 (5 bases). Germline V gene lookup returns CDR1 SGHNT and CDR2 YENEEA. Deletions cut 6 bases from V and 4 bases from J, with 9 bases between. The CDR3 extends over 13 amino acids. The CDR3 nucleotides read TGTGCCAGCAGTTTCAGGGTCACCGGGGAGCTGTTTTTT. Its translation: CASSFRVTGELFF. Complete variable domain (other parts from reference TRBV11-3 and TRBJ2-2): EAGVVQSPRYKIIEKKQPVAFWCNPISGHNTLYWYLQNLGQGPELLIRYENEEAVDDSQLPKDRFSAERLKGVDSTLKIQPAELGDSAVYLCASSFRVTGELFFGEGSRLTVL.

The rearrangement links TRBV7-2 to TRBJ2-6; D is possibly TRBD1 (6 bases). V was trimmed by 8 bases and J by 0 bases, leaving 11 bases between them. This CDR3 spans 15 amino acids. The germline V gene encodes CDR1 SGHTA and CDR2 FQGNSA. CDR3 amino acids: CASGQTFSGANVLTF. The CDR3 nucleotides are TGTGCCAGCGGACAGACCTTCTCTGGGGCCAACGTCCTGACTTTC.

V is TRBV19 and J is TRBJ2-3; maybe TRBD1 (8 bases). V gave up 8 bases and J gave up 3 bases, with 15 bases separating them. The CDR3 covers 14 residues. The germline V gene encodes CDR1 LNHDA and CDR2 SQIVND (reference sequence). CDR3 residues: CASGIQGGTDTQYF. In DNA form, the CDR3 reads TGTGCCAGTGGGATACAGGGGGGGACAGATACGCAGTATTTT.

The gene calls are TRBV28 and TRBJ1-5; 10 bases are shared with TRBD1. With V trimmed by 6 bases and J by 6 bases, 8 bases remained unmatched. The CDR3 is made up of 15 amino acids. CDR1 is MDHEN, CDR2 SYDVKM, per germline. The CDR3 loop is CASRPGTGESQPQHF. For the CDR3, the DNA is TGTGCCAGCAGGCCCGGGACAGGGGAGTCTCAGCCCCAGCATTTT.

This chain connects TRBV4-1 to TRBJ2-2; D unresolved. V was clipped by 7 bases and J by 3 bases, with 15 bases between them. Germline assignment: CDR1 MGHRA and CDR2 YSYEKL. The CDR3 extends over 15 amino acids. As DNA, the CDR3 is TGCGCCAGCACTCTCTCCCGCAGCGACACCGGGGAGCTGTTTTTT. Translated, it gives CASTLSRSDTGELFF.

This CDR3 is CASSFLKGGAEAFF. CDR3 DNA: TGTGCCAGCAGTTTTTTGAAGGGAGGGGCTGAAGCTTTCTTT. The chain combines TRBV28 with TRBJ1-1, with D maybe TRBD1 (5 bases). Germline loops: CDR1 MDHEN, CDR2 SYDVKM. Trimming took off 3 bases at V and 6 bases at J, with 14 bases between the two ends. This CDR3 comprises 14 residues.

This clone showed up just a few times. The chain recombines TRBV7-6 with TRBJ1-1; D is undetermined. CDR1 and CDR2 (germline): SGHVS, FNYEAQ. CDR3 length equals 14 residues. Between the trimmed V and J ends, which lost 8 bases and 1 base, there was a span of 14 bases. CDR3 coding DNA: TGTGCCAGCCGCTCTAGGGAGGGGAACACTGAAGCTTTCTTT. Its protein product is CASRSREGNTEAFF.

The chain is built from TRBV11-2 and TRBJ1-5; D not certain. Germline CDR1 SGHAT, CDR2 FQNNGV. Trimming took off 1 base at V and 2 bases at J, with 9 bases between the two ends. The CDR3 is 15 amino acids. CDR3: CASSLGRGGNQPQHF. The CDR3 DNA sequence: TGTGCCAGCAGCTTAGGTCGGGGAGGCAATCAGCCCCAGCATTTT.

The chain links TRBV2 to TRBJ2-7; TRBD1 aligns across 11 bases. The CDR3 is 14 amino acids. Germline CDR1 is SNHLY and CDR2 is FYNNEI. Losses at the gene ends were 3 bases for V and 3 bases for J; bases not matched to a gene: 1. CDR3 loop: CASSEDRGHYEQYF. In nucleotides, the CDR3 is TGTGCCAGCAGTGAGGACAGGGGGCACTACGAGCAGTACTTC.

The chain employs TRBV18 and TRBJ2-3; TRBD2 matches at 11 bases. The germline V gene encodes CDR1 KGHSH and CDR2 LQKENI. Trimming at V came to 3 bases and at J to 2 bases, leaving 7 bases not matched to a gene. CDR3 size: 17 residues. This CDR3 reads CASSPSLAGGPTDTQYF. The CDR3 DNA reads TGTGCCAGCTCACCGTCCCTAGCGGGAGGCCCCACAGATACGCAGTATTTT.

This clone was seen a handful of times. The rearrangement uses TRBV4-2 and TRBJ1-1, with 8 bases that match TRBD1. In germline, CDR1 is LGHNA, CDR2 YNFKEQ. There are 16 residues in the CDR3. Trimming at V came to 6 bases and at J to 3 bases, leaving 12 bases not matched to a gene. CDR3 protein: CASRPLQGAPDTEAFF. The CDR3 DNA follows: TGTGCCAGCAGACCCCTGCAGGGGGCGCCTGACACTGAAGCTTTCTTT.